Presented here are 29 T cell receptor beta chains from one specimen sequenced in a study of T cells in localized non-small cell lung cancer. Profiled with immunoSEQ multiplex PCR; TCRdb holds only in-frame clones, not every one. The sample yields approximately 76,000 clones, 75% to 85% seen once. This specimen was peripheral blood, taken before any cancer treatment. The receptors here all came from a female donor of 60 years or more with stage I lung adenocarcinoma.

DNA of the CDR3: TGTGCCAGTAGTATTCTCGGACCACAAGAGACCCAGTACTTC. Its protein is CASSILGPQETQYF. The rearrangement links TRBV19 to TRBJ2-5; the D is unclear. Germline V lookup: CDR1 LNHDA, CDR2 SQIVND (reference sequence). The V gene lost 3 bases and the J gene lost 2 bases, with 10 bases spanning the gap. The CDR3 runs to 14 residues. The full variable domain, in which reference TRBV19 and TRBJ2-5 provide the parts outside the CDR3, is DGGITQSPKYLFRKEGQNVTLSCEQNLNHDAMYWYRQDPGQGLRLIYYSQIVNDFQKGDIAEGYSVSREKKESFPLTVTSAQKNPTAFYLCASSILGPQETQYFGPGTRLLVL.

The V gene is TRBV11-2, the J gene TRBJ1-1; TRBD1 might be the D (6 bases). Trimming stripped 5 bases from V and 4 bases from J, with 14 bases between. Per the germline V gene, CDR1 is SGHAT and CDR2 is FQNNGV. The length of the CDR3 is 14 residues. CDR3: CASSRTGSGTEAFF. Here the CDR3 DNA reads TGTGCCAGCAGCCGAACAGGGTCGGGCACTGAAGCTTTCTTT.

The genes are TRBV12-5 and TRBJ2-3; maybe TRBD2 (5 bases). Germline V lookup: CDR1 LGHNT, CDR2 FRNRAP. Deletions cut 0 bases from V and 0 bases from J, with 16 bases between. The CDR3 length is 18 residues. The CDR3 reads CASGLVSGGRGSTDTQYF. DNA for the CDR3: TGTGCTAGTGGTTTGGTATCGGGTGGACGGGGAAGCACAGATACGCAGTATTTT.

This rearrangement joins TRBV5-4 to TRBJ1-1, with D perhaps matching TRBD1 (5 bases). Germline-derived CDR1 and CDR2 are SGHNT and YYREEE (reference sequence). The germline V and J ends were trimmed by 0 bases and 4 bases, with 7 bases remaining between them. CDR3 length: 13 residues. CDR3 in DNA: TGTGCCAGCAGCTTGGGGGGCAGCACTGAAGCTTTCTTT. This translates into CASSLGGSTEAFF.

The chain joins TRBV5-6 to TRBJ1-1; perhaps TRBD1 as D (6 bases). This CDR3 has 13 amino acids. V was clipped by 4 bases and J by 3 bases, with 10 bases between them. CDR1 is SGHDT, CDR2 YYEEEE, per germline. CDR3 protein: CASSGRGYTEAFF. As DNA, the CDR3 is TGTGCCAGCAGCGGGAGGGGGTACACTGAAGCTTTCTTT. Full variable domain (rest looked up from reference TRBV5-6 and TRBJ1-1): DAGVTQSPTHLIKTRGQQVTLRCSPKSGHDTVSWYQQALGQGPQFIFQYYEEEERQRGNFPDRFSGHQFPNYSSELNVNALLLGDSALYLCASSGRGYTEAFFGQGTRLTVV.

The chain joins TRBV15 to TRBJ2-1, with no clear D. The V and J ends lost 6 bases and 8 bases respectively, with 20 bases between them. The germline V gene has CDR1 LNHNV and CDR2 YYDKDF (reference sequence). The CDR3 sequence is 15 residues long. The CDR3 reads CATSEAMTPIYEQFF. The CDR3 bases are TGTGCCACCAGTGAAGCTATGACGCCAATCTATGAGCAGTTCTTC.

V and J are TRBV18 and TRBJ1-2; perhaps TRBD1 as D (5 bases). The germline V gene has CDR1 KGHSH and CDR2 LQKENI. The CDR3 is made up of 16 amino acids. Trimming cost V 2 bases and J 4 bases, with 17 bases left between them. The CDR3 bases are TGTGCCAGCTCACCAGATCTCGGCAGGGTGGTCTATGGCTACACCTTC. Residues: CASSPDLGRVVYGYTF.

The rearrangement links TRBV2 to TRBJ2-3; D may correspond to TRBD1 or TRBD2 (7 bases each). Germline lookup yields CDR1 SNHLY and CDR2 FYNNEI. The CDR3 is 16 amino acids. The ends were cut back, 2 bases at V and 4 bases at J, with 16 bases in the middle. CDR3 region: CASSEYPRGGADTQYF. CDR3 nucleotide sequence: TGTGCCAGCAGTGAATACCCCAGGGGGGGGGCAGATACGCAGTATTTT. Full variable domain (outside the CDR3, taken from reference TRBV2 and TRBJ2-3): EPEVTQTPSHQVTQMGQEVILRCVPISNHLYFYWYRQILGQKVEFLVSFYNNEISEKSEIFDDQFSVERPDGSNFTLKIRSTKLEDSAMYFCASSEYPRGGADTQYFGPGTRLTVL.

The chain links TRBV23-1 to TRBJ1-2; D is perhaps TRBD1 (5 bases). TRBV23-1 is labeled an ORF, and its function is uncertain. The CDR3 loop spans 17 amino acids. Trimming took off 3 bases at V and 4 bases at J, with 21 bases between the two ends. The CDR3, as DNA: TGCGCCAGCAGTCATTTGGGACGGCCGGATCAAATCTATGGCTACACCTTC. Its translation is CASSHLGRPDQIYGYTF.

This clone turned up a few times. The chain joins TRBV13 to TRBJ1-1, with D possibly matching TRBD1 (6 bases). The ends were cut back, 2 bases at V and 2 bases at J, with 21 bases in the middle. This CDR3 has 18 residues. Per germline, CDR1 PRHDT and CDR2 FYEKMQ (reference sequence). The CDR3 sequence: CASSLLGWGGRTNTEAFF. DNA for the CDR3: TGTGCCAGCAGCTTATTAGGGTGGGGGGGCAGAACTAACACTGAAGCTTTCTTT.

A few counts support this clone. V is TRBV10-2 and J is TRBJ1-1; possibly TRBD1 for D (6 bases). The germline V gene encodes CDR1 WSHSY and CDR2 SAAADI. V lost 6 bases and J 1 base, leaving 12 bases between the germline ends. This CDR3 is built from 14 residues. The CDR3 region has the DNA TGCGCCAGCAGCACCCGGACAGAGAACACTGAAGCTTTCTTT. Translated: CASSTRTENTEAFF.

This chain joins TRBV29-1 and TRBJ2-7; unclear D gene. Germline values: CDR1 SQVTM, CDR2 ANQGSEA. The V and J ends lost 2 bases and 1 base respectively, with 9 bases between them. The CDR3 contains 13 residues. The chain's CDR3 is CSVEKDQSYEQYF. Here the CDR3 DNA reads TGCAGCGTTGAAAAGGATCAATCCTACGAGCAGTACTTC.

This clone was observed many times. The CDR3 DNA sequence: TGTGCCAGCAGTTTATACCCTCAGCCCCAGCATTTT. Protein: CASSLYPQPQHF. The V and J genes are TRBV28 and TRBJ1-5; D gene ambiguous. V was pared by 1 base and J by 6 bases, with 4 bases between. Germline V gene sequence: CDR1 MDHEN, CDR2 SYDVKM. The length of the CDR3 is 12 residues.

The chain recombines TRBV6-5 with TRBJ1-5; tentatively, D is TRBD1 (5 bases). Between the trimmed V and J ends, which lost 6 bases and 3 bases, there was a span of 9 bases. Germline V CDR1 and CDR2: MNHEY, SVGAGI. The length of the CDR3 is 13 residues. In DNA form, the CDR3 reads TGTGCCAGCAGCCGGGGGTTCAATCAGCCCCAGCATTTT. It encodes CASSRGFNQPQHF.

The chain has TRBV29-1 and TRBJ1-2; 10 bases line up with TRBD1. Germline V gives CDR1 SQVTM, CDR2 ANQGSEA. Unmatched junction bases numbered 2, after V lost 2 bases and J lost 2 bases. The CDR3 is made up of 14 amino acids. For the CDR3, the DNA is TGCAGCGTTGAAAAGGACAGGGGGAACTATGGCTACACCTTC. Its translation: CSVEKDRGNYGYTF.

Details on this clone: One end of the junction fails to match germline, which may point to a read error. The V call is TRBV7-7, the J call TRBJ2-2; 8 nucleotides match TRBD1. CDR3 length: 16 residues. CDR1 and CDR2 from the germline V gene are SSHAT and FNYEAQ (reference sequence). The DNA for the CDR3 is TGTGCTAGCAGCTTCTCGGACAGGGCTGGCACCGGGGAGCTGTTTTTT. Its translation: CASSFSDRAGTGELFF.

The table lists this clone with a count of one. V gene TRBV6-6 combines with J gene TRBJ2-3; TRBD2 matches 12 bases. CDR1 is MNHNY and CDR2 is SVGAGI in the germline V gene (reference sequence). This CDR3 is built from 16 residues. V lost 6 bases and J lost 2; bases outside the gene matches: 6. The CDR3 spells CASRGLAGPYTDTQYF. The CDR3 nucleotides are TGTGCCAGCAGAGGACTAGCGGGACCTTACACAGATACGCAGTATTTT.

This clone was seen only once. The chain links TRBV5-5 to TRBJ2-7, with 9 bases aligning to TRBD1. CDR3 length: 14 amino acids. Per germline, CDR1 SGHKS and CDR2 YYEKEE (reference sequence). V dropped 0 bases and J dropped 7; count of bases not matched to a gene: 5. The CDR3 nucleotides read TGTGCCAGCAGCTTGGGGACAGGGGCGGGGGAGCAGTACTTC. Its translation: CASSLGTGAGEQYF.

This chain connects TRBV4-2 to TRBJ2-7; D is possibly TRBD1 (6 bases). The CDR3 runs 15 residues. From germline, CDR1 is LGHNA and CDR2 YNFKEQ. V was shortened by 1 base and J by 2 bases, with 12 bases between the two germline ends. The CDR3 protein is CASSQAGTSTYEQYF. DNA of the CDR3: TGTGCCAGCAGCCAAGCCGGGACATCTACCTACGAGCAGTACTTC.

This chain links TRBV5-6 with TRBJ2-2; 10 bases match TRBD1. The V segment lost 4 bases and the J segment 9 bases; nucleotides outside the gene matches: 9. The germline gives CDR1 SGHDT, CDR2 YYEEEE. The CDR3 spans 15 residues. DNA of the CDR3: TGTGCCAGCAGCCCCCGGGACAGGGGAGGGAGGGAGCTGTTTTTT. This encodes CASSPRDRGGRELFF.

CDR3 DNA: TGTGCCAGCAGCGCATCGCCGTCTGGGGCCAACGTCCTGACTTTC. Its translation: CASSASPSGANVLTF. The gene calls are TRBV7-6 and TRBJ2-6; D unresolved. This CDR3 spans 15 amino acids. CDR1 and CDR2 from the germline V gene are SGHVS and FNYEAQ. V was cut by 5 bases and J by 1 base, with 9 bases left in between.

The chain has TRBV7-9 and TRBJ2-5, with TRBD1 identical over 7 bases. The V and J ends lost 4 bases and 1 base, in that order; junction bases with no gene match: 9. Germline V gives CDR1 SEHNR, CDR2 FQNEAQ (reference sequence). This CDR3 spans 16 amino acids. The CDR3 DNA is TGTGCCAGCAGCTCCCAGGTAGGGGGCCTCCAAGAGACCCAGTACTTC. Its translation is CASSSQVGGLQETQYF.

This chain links TRBV5-4 with TRBJ1-2, with 8 positions matching TRBD1. This CDR3 comprises 15 residues. CDR1 is SGHNT, CDR2 YYREEE, per germline (reference sequence). J gave up 3 bases and V 3 bases, and 7 bases lay outside the gene matches. Written as DNA, the CDR3 is TGTGCCAGCAGCTCAAGGACAGGGTTGGACTATGGCTACACCTTC. It specifies CASSSRTGLDYGYTF.

The chain recombines TRBV9 with TRBJ2-3; D remains ambiguous. The V end lost 2 bases, the J end lost 1 base, and 14 bases lay between the germline ends. CDR1 and CDR2 from the germline V gene are SGDLS and YYNGEE. CDR3 length: 16 residues. The CDR3 spells CASSVRGQLGTDTQYF. The CDR3 nucleotides are TGTGCCAGCAGCGTGAGAGGTCAATTAGGCACAGATACGCAGTATTTT.

The gene calls are TRBV27 and TRBJ2-7; D not resolved. Germline-derived CDR1 and CDR2 are MNHEY and SMNVEV (reference sequence). The V gene lost 5 bases and the J gene lost 0 bases, with 8 bases spanning the gap. This CDR3 has 13 amino acids. The CDR3 spells CASSIGNSYEQYF. CDR3 DNA: TGTGCCAGCAGTATCGGCAACTCCTACGAGCAGTACTTC.

The V gene is TRBV7-6, the J gene TRBJ2-2; 10 positions match TRBD1. This CDR3 region has 14 residues. Trimming took 5 bases from V and 6 from J; bases not matched to a gene: 3. Germline-derived CDR1 and CDR2 are SGHVS and FNYEAQ. The CDR3 reads CASSRDRGAGELFF. The CDR3 region has the DNA TGTGCCAGCAGCAGGGACAGGGGCGCCGGGGAGCTGTTTTTT.

J is TRBJ2-4 and V is TRBV19, with unresolved D. The CDR3 consists of 12 residues. CDR1 is LNHDA and CDR2 is SQIVND in the germline V gene (reference sequence). Trimming cost V 5 bases and J 6 bases, with 8 bases left between them. This CDR3 is CASSPSRNIQYF. The CDR3, as DNA: TGTGCCAGTAGTCCGTCTCGAAACATTCAGTACTTC.

The J gene is TRBJ2-3, the V gene TRBV7-2, with D unclear. This CDR3 contains 12 residues. Trimming cost V 1 base and J 13 bases, with 12 bases left between them. Germline values: CDR1 SGHTA, CDR2 FQGNSA. CDR3 region: CASSLGPLRKYF. The CDR3 DNA sequence: TGTGCCAGCAGCTTAGGGCCTCTAAGGAAGTATTTT. Full variable domain (rest looked up from reference TRBV7-2 and TRBJ2-3): GAGVSQSPSNKVTEKGKDVELRCDPISGHTALYWYRQSLGQGLEFLIYFQGNSAPDKSGLPSDRFSAERTGGSVSTLTIQRTQQEDSAVYLCASSLGPLRKYFGPGTRLTVL.

In this sample, this clone turned up once. The rearrangement links TRBV28 to TRBJ2-7, with D maybe TRBD2 (5 bases). Trimming left V 5 bases short and J 6 bases short, with 20 bases between. Germline values: CDR1 MDHEN, CDR2 SYDVKM. The length of the CDR3 is 15 residues. The CDR3 DNA follows: TGTGCCAGCAGTCGCCCCGGACTGGGATTGGGCGAGCAGTACTTC. Amino acid sequence: CASSRPGLGLGEQYF. Full variable domain (outside the CDR3, taken from reference TRBV28 and TRBJ2-7): DVKVTQSSRYLVKRTGEKVFLECVQDMDHENMFWYRQDPGLGLRLIYFSYDVKMKEKGDIPEGYSVSREKKERFSLILESASTNQTSMYLCASSRPGLGLGEQYFGPGTRLTVT.